This TCR beta chain came from a study of cytomegalovirus exposure and HLA in healthy donors. The PCR employed 60 Vbeta primers together with 13 Jbeta primers. This table comes from immunoSEQ multiplex PCR, and its TCRdb copy is limited to in-frame clones, with some not included. The sample yields some 63,000 clones, roughly 80% seen once. CDR1 and CDR2 from the germline V gene are MNHNY and SVGAGI (reference sequence). Trimming left V 5 bases short and J 6 bases short, with 10 bases between. The CDR3 loop spans 12 amino acids. This TCR was recovered from a human donor in good health. V and J are TRBV6-6 and TRBJ1-2, with D possibly TRBD1 on 5 matching bases. The sample taken for sequencing was PBMCs. The CDR3 reads CASSPDRNGYTF. CDR3 sequence (DNA): TGTGCCAGCAGTCCCGACAGAAATGGCTACACCTTC.